The 7 T cell receptor beta chains below all came from one sample that was sequenced in a study of memory CD4+ T cells and cytomegalovirus serostatus. The sort gate was single viable CD3+CD4+CD8-CD45RO+ cells for memory CD4+ T cells. Here immunoSEQ multiplex PCR was the method, and the copy in TCRdb shows in-frame clones only, minus some. The repertoire holds around 40,000 clones, with 75% to 80% as singletons. Sequenced: memory CD4+ T cells from blood. The source of these receptors is an adult in good health and CMV-seronegative.

The chain links TRBV20-1 to TRBJ2-5, with D hard to call. This CDR3 has 11 amino acids. Germline V gene lookup returns CDR1 DFQATT and CDR2 SNEGSKA (reference sequence). The CDR3 region is CLLRSQETQYF. In nucleotides, the CDR3 is TGCCTTCTTAGGAGCCAAGAGACCCAGTACTTC.

The rearrangement links TRBV5-6 to TRBJ2-7, with D hard to call. The CDR3 runs 14 residues. V gave up 0 bases and J gave up 7 bases, with 14 bases separating them. CDR1 SGHDT and CDR2 YYEEEE come from the germline V gene. The CDR3 spells CASSLVVGLGEQYF. The CDR3 DNA reads as TGTGCCAGCAGCTTGGTGGTGGGTCTAGGAGAGCAGTACTTC. Combining the CDR3 with reference TRBV5-6 and TRBJ2-7 gives the whole variable domain DAGVTQSPTHLIKTRGQQVTLRCSPKSGHDTVSWYQQALGQGPQFIFQYYEEEERQRGNFPDRFSGHQFPNYSSELNVNALLLGDSALYLCASSLVVGLGEQYFGPGTRLTVT.

The V and J genes are TRBV7-2 and TRBJ1-6; no clear D gene. This CDR3 comprises 13 residues. The germline V gene has CDR1 SGHTA and CDR2 FQGNSA. The V end lost 1 base, the J end lost 6 bases, and 4 bases lay between the germline ends. CDR3: CASSLDSNSPLHF. The CDR3 nucleotides are TGTGCCAGCAGCTTAGACAGTAATTCACCCCTCCACTTT.

The V call is TRBV5-6, the J call TRBJ1-3; D possibly corresponds to TRBD1 (6 bases). V was clipped by 0 bases and J by 1 base, with 8 bases between them. The CDR3 consists of 15 residues. Germline loops: CDR1 SGHDT, CDR2 YYEEEE. CDR3 region: CASSLGGPSGNTIYF. The CDR3 nucleotides are TGTGCCAGCAGCTTGGGGGGGCCTTCTGGAAACACCATATATTTT.

V usage is TRBV21-1 and J usage is TRBJ1-5; the table gives TRBD1 as D, unverified against the DNA. TRBV21-1 has pseudogene status. The CDR3 contains 15 residues. The CDR3 bases are TGTGCCAGCAGCAAGGACAGGGCCGGTGATCAGCCCCAGCATTTT. Protein sequence: CASSKDRAGDQPQHF.

The chain joins TRBV9 to TRBJ1-4; D unclear. V lost 0 bases and J lost 8, with 14 bases in between. Per the germline V gene, CDR1 is SGDLS and CDR2 is YYNGEE. The CDR3 is 15 residues long. The chain's CDR3 is CASSVDSGPGEKLFF. CDR3 DNA: TGTGCCAGCAGCGTAGACAGCGGCCCGGGCGAAAAACTGTTTTTT.

V gene TRBV29-1 combines with J gene TRBJ1-5; D uncertain. The CDR3 runs 18 residues. Looked up from germline, CDR1 is SQVTM and CDR2 is ANQGSEA. The V end lost 3 bases, the J end lost 3 bases, and 24 bases lay between the germline ends. The CDR3 bases are TGCAGCGTTGACCACCCCGCGAGGGCGGAAAAATACAATCAGCCCCAGCATTTT. As protein: CSVDHPARAEKYNQPQHF.